One and the same sample provided the 19 T cell receptor beta chains below, sequenced in a study of tumor-infiltrating lymphocytes in oesophageal squamous cell carcinoma. Via MiXCR, TCRdb re-called the PCR reads, giving one row per CDR3 protein. The sample yields some 15,000 distinct CDR3 sequences, 44% seen once. The specimen was blood. The receptors were gathered from a female donor with esophageal squamous cell carcinoma.

This sequence joins TRBV7-3 and TRBJ2-1, with D tentatively TRBD1 (7 bases). The germline V gene has CDR1 SGHTA and CDR2 FQGTGA. This CDR3 comprises 14 residues. Trimming stripped 2 bases from V and 8 bases from J, with 13 bases between. The CDR3 sequence: CASSLQGGPDEQFF. In nucleotides, the CDR3 is TGTGCCAGCAGCTTACAGGGGGGTCCCGATGAGCAGTTCTTC.

The CDR3 DNA reads as TGCGCCAGCAGTCGACAGGGCACCGGGGAGCTGTTTTTT. It translates to CASSRQGTGELFF. The chain joins TRBV23-1 to TRBJ2-2, with 7 nucleotides matching TRBD1. Being an ORF, TRBV23-1 has a function that is uncertain. The CDR3 totals 13 residues. With V trimmed by 4 bases and J by 4 bases, 0 bases remained unmatched.

This clonotype appeared many times. With a much larger clone just one base away, this may be a read error. V gene TRBV7-6 combines with J gene TRBJ2-1; 8 bases align to TRBD1. The CDR3 is 14 amino acids. V dropped 5 bases and J dropped 10; count of bases not matched to a gene: 10. CDR1 and CDR2 from the germline V gene are SGHVS and FNYEAQ. The CDR3 is CASSPGTGTYEQFF. The DNA of the CDR3 is TGTGCCAGCAGCCCCGGGACAGGTACCTACGAGCAGTTCTTC.

The chain combines TRBV6-1 with TRBJ2-3; 8 bases align to TRBD2. Germline trimming cut 6 bases from V and 4 bases from J; bases unmatched to any gene: 3. This CDR3 contains 13 residues. The V gene's germline CDR1 is MNHNS and CDR2 SASEGT. CDR3 loop: CASRTSAPDTQYF. CDR3 in DNA: TGTGCCAGCAGGACTAGCGCCCCAGATACGCAGTATTTT.

The chain is built from TRBV6-1 and TRBJ1-4; D might be TRBD1 (5 bases). This CDR3 region has 15 residues. CDR1 MNHNS and CDR2 SASEGT come from the germline V gene. V lost 7 bases and J 3 bases, leaving 15 bases between the germline ends. In DNA, the CDR3 is TGTGCCAGCATTCGGCAGGGCCGGGCTAATGAAAAACTGTTTTTT. This gives the protein CASIRQGRANEKLFF.

This clonotype occurred a few times. The V and J genes are TRBV7-2 and TRBJ2-4; 9 positions match TRBD2. There are 17 residues in the CDR3. Germline V gives CDR1 SGHTA, CDR2 FQGNSA. The junction had 8 bases not matched to a gene; V was cut back by 5 bases and J by 0 bases. CDR3 in amino acids: CASSPHVAGVAKNIQYF. CDR3 in DNA: TGTGCCAGCAGCCCGCACGTAGCGGGAGTAGCCAAAAACATTCAGTACTTC.

This sequence joins TRBV27 and TRBJ2-1; the match to TRBD2 covers 10 bases. In germline, CDR1 is MNHEY, CDR2 SMNVEV (reference sequence). The V and J ends lost 5 bases and 9 bases, in that order; junction bases with no gene match: 13. The CDR3 has 16 residues. The CDR3 loop reads CASSPGGLAGALEQFF. The DNA of the CDR3 is TGTGCCAGCAGTCCCGGCGGGCTAGCGGGAGCTCTTGAGCAGTTCTTC.

J is TRBJ2-7 and V is TRBV20-1; 11 bases are shared with TRBD1. The end of the DNA aligns better with TRBJ1-2, so the J call may be wrong. CDR1 is DFQATT and CDR2 is SNEGSKA in the germline V gene (reference sequence). The length of the CDR3 is 16 residues. CDR3: CSATRPADRGRDGYTF. The CDR3 nucleotides are TGCAGTGCTACCCGCCCGGCGGACAGGGGGCGTGATGGCTACACCTTC.

The chain couples TRBV7-6 to TRBJ2-2, with 10 bases fitting TRBD1. The V and J ends lost 2 bases and 0 bases, in that order; junction bases with no gene match: 3. CDR1 and CDR2 from the germline V gene are SGHVS and FNYEAQ. The CDR3 length is 17 residues. This chain's CDR3 is CASSLWDRGSNTGELFF. CDR3 nucleotides: TGTGCCAGCAGCTTATGGGACAGGGGATCGAACACCGGGGAGCTGTTTTTT.

In this sample, this clonotype turned up once. V is TRBV28 and J is TRBJ2-4; 8 bases agree with TRBD2. The J call is uncertain, as TRBJ2-7 better fits the DNA end. CDR1 is MDHEN, CDR2 SYDVKM, per germline. The CDR3 contains 16 residues. The CDR3 spells CASSPRIAGYPYEQYF. CDR3 in DNA: TGTGCCAGCAGCCCCCGTATAGCGGGATATCCCTACGAGCAGTACTTC.

There are many counts of this clonotype. The CDR3 bases are TGTGCCAGTAGTCAAACAGGGGGAGGACGTCAGCCCCAGCATTTT. It translates to CASSQTGGGRQPQHF. The chain has TRBV19 and TRBJ1-5; 8 bases map to TRBD1. This CDR3 is 15 amino acids long. Unmatched junction bases numbered 9, after V lost 5 bases and J lost 6 bases. Looked up from germline, CDR1 is LNHDA and CDR2 is SQIVND (reference sequence).

The chain combines TRBV7-2 with TRBJ2-3; TRBD2 is a possible D gene (6 bases). CDR1 is SGHTA, CDR2 FQGNSA, per germline. The V end lost 1 base, the J end lost 2 bases, and 13 bases lay between the germline ends. The CDR3 length is 16 residues. CDR3 sequence (DNA): TGTGCCAGCAGCTTAGTGGCTAGCGAATACACAGATACGCAGTATTTT. Translation gives CASSLVASEYTDTQYF.

This chain links TRBV7-2 with TRBJ2-3, with D tentatively TRBD2 (5 bases). CDR3 size: 14 residues. Looked up from germline, CDR1 is SGHTA and CDR2 is FQGNSA. Trimming left V 5 bases short and J 0 bases short, with 9 bases between. The CDR3 sequence is CASSRLTSTDTQYF. The CDR3 DNA reads TGTGCCAGCAGCCGACTAACTAGCACAGATACGCAGTATTTT.

The gene calls are TRBV10-1 and TRBJ2-1, with D tentatively TRBD1 or TRBD2 (6 bases each). Germline V lookup: CDR1 WNHNN, CDR2 SYGVQD (reference sequence). The CDR3 has 16 amino acids. V was clipped by 9 bases and J by 12 bases, with 30 bases between them. The CDR3 reads CARPGLGGRGTDTQFF. The CDR3 DNA reads as TGCGCCAGACCCGGTCTGGGGGGCCGGGGCACAGATACGCAGTTCTTC.

This clonotype was recorded once. V and J are TRBV11-1 and TRBJ2-5; D gene unclear. The DNA end is a closer match to TRBJ2-7, so the J assignment may be wrong. The CDR3 has 15 residues. Germline values: CDR1 SGHAT, CDR2 FQDESV (reference sequence). CDR3 nucleotides: TGTGCCAGCAGCTTAGGTTGGCCGTCTAAGAACGAGCAGTACTTC. This gives the protein CASSLGWPSKNEQYF.

The chain carries TRBV27 and TRBJ2-3, with 12 bases lining up with TRBD2. After removal of 4 bases from V and 11 bases from J, the junction contained 13 bases not matched to a gene. The V gene's germline CDR1 is MNHEY and CDR2 SMNVEV (reference sequence). This CDR3 comprises 16 residues. The DNA for the CDR3 is TGTGCCAGCAGTTCCCGGACTAGCGGGACGGGGAATGAGCAGTATTTT. This translates into CASSSRTSGTGNEQYF.

The chain joins TRBV28 to TRBJ1-2, with a possible D match to TRBD1 (5 bases). Germline values: CDR1 MDHEN, CDR2 SYDVKM. Deletions cut 7 bases from V and 4 bases from J, with 13 bases between. The CDR3 sequence is 13 residues long. The CDR3 protein is CASTSPGGYGYTF. As DNA, the CDR3 is TGTGCCAGCACCTCCCCTGGGGGCTATGGCTACACCTTC.

This clonotype showed up just a few times. This chain joins TRBV7-2 and TRBJ1-2; possible D gene TRBD1, 5 bases. CDR3 length: 14 residues. Germline V lookup: CDR1 SGHTA, CDR2 FQGNSA. V was clipped by 10 bases and J by 0 bases, with 15 bases between them. The CDR3 protein is CATTLTGANYGYTF. The DNA for the CDR3 is TGTGCCACCACTCTTACAGGAGCTAACTATGGCTACACCTTC.

This clonotype was picked up many times. The V call is TRBV24-1, the J call TRBJ1-5, with TRBD1 as a possible D gene (5 bases). The germline V and J ends were trimmed by 3 bases and 1 base, with 9 bases remaining between them. The CDR3 length is 15 residues. Germline V gives CDR1 KGHDR, CDR2 SFDVKD. CDR3 nucleotide sequence: TGTGCCACCAGTGATACCCGACAGAGCAATCAGCCCCAGCATTTT. Translation gives CATSDTRQSNQPQHF.